This T cell receptor (beta chain) was captured in a study of blood T cell repertoires in COVID-19. The ends were cut back, 1 base at V and 0 bases at J, with 13 bases in the middle. The CDR3 spans 15 residues. Germline V lookup: CDR1 SQVTM, CDR2 ANQGSEA. Sequencing used immunoSEQ multiplex PCR; TCRdb keeps in-frame clones, though not all of them. The table includes some 210,000 clones, about four fifths detected once. The J gene is TRBJ2-7, the V gene TRBV29-1, with a possible D match to TRBD2 (6 bases). Sequencing used peripheral blood. The clonotype was recovered from a woman in her thirties or forties with acute or convalescent COVID-19. The CDR3 DNA sequence: TGCAGCGTTGAAGGCCGGGACTCCAACTCCTACGAGCAGTACTTC. Residues: CSVEGRDSNSYEQYF.